This T cell receptor beta chain is from a study of Graves' ophthalmopathy and Graves' hyperthyroidism. Study outcomes and limitations: Most clonotypes expanded in thyroid above 0.001 frequency were present in blood too.

The authors amplified TCR beta CDR3 regions from RNA transcripts. Investigators did first-round RT-PCR with HTBI primers, then second-round multiplex PCR. TCRdb re-derived calls from the multiplex PCR reads in MiXCR, one entry per CDR3 protein. The profile shows 580,000 or so distinct CDR3 sequences, roughly 39% of them singletons. Termini included, the CDR3 measures 10 amino acids. CDR1 is SNHLY and CDR2 is FYNNEI in the germline V gene. About this clonotype itself: No antigen is known for it. Since the CDR3 does not end with the conserved phenylalanine or tryptophan, this likely comes from a read error. The limits of the CDR3 on the DNA are not certain, so only TCRdb's listed CDR3 is given.

Sample: peripheral blood or thyroid tissue (not recorded which). The V gene is TRBV2, the J gene TRBJ1-6; the table gives TRBD1 as D, unverified against the DNA. This TCR was recovered from an adult man with Graves' hyperthyroidism. CDR3: CASSESPPGQ.